The 16 T cell receptor beta chains below all came from one sample that was sequenced in a study of CD8 T cell repertoires and HIV-1 epitope variants. Here immunoSEQ multiplex PCR was the method, and the copy in TCRdb shows in-frame clones only, minus some. The table includes a few thousand clones, roughly 65% detected once. These receptors have no identified antigens. Input material: cultured CD8+ T cells derived from PBMCs. Source of these receptors: a male donor with HIV.

This chain links TRBV6-6 with TRBJ1-5; 7 bases agree with TRBD1. Trimming took 0 bases from V and 8 from J; bases not matched to a gene: 7. This CDR3 contains 15 residues. Per the germline V gene, CDR1 is MNHNY and CDR2 is SVGAGI (reference sequence). The chain's CDR3 is CASSYSRQGNEPQHF. The CDR3 DNA is TGTGCCAGCAGTTACTCGCGACAGGGTAATGAGCCCCAGCATTTT.

The rearrangement joins TRBV4-1 to TRBJ2-3; 9 nucleotides match TRBD2. Trimming removed 0 bases from V and 0 bases from J; junction bases left unmatched: 7. This CDR3 spans 18 amino acids. Germline V CDR1 and CDR2: MGHRA, YSYEKL. CDR3 region: CASSQDPPSGTSTDTQYF. In nucleotides, the CDR3 is TGCGCCAGCAGCCAAGACCCCCCTAGCGGGACTAGCACAGATACGCAGTATTTT.

This clone has only a few counts. The chain is built from TRBV7-3 and TRBJ1-1; D remains ambiguous. CDR1 is SGHTA and CDR2 is FQGTGA in the germline V gene. Trimming cost V 5 bases and J 1 base, with 14 bases left between them. This CDR3 comprises 15 residues. This CDR3 reads CASSLDYNTNTEAFF. CDR3 in DNA: TGTGCCAGCAGCCTCGATTATAACACGAACACTGAAGCTTTCTTT.

This chain links TRBV5-8 with TRBJ2-1; 10 nucleotides line up with TRBD2. CDR3 length: 16 residues. CDR1 is SGHTS, CDR2 YDEGEE, per germline. Trimming cost V 1 base and J 3 bases; bases outside gene matches: 4. CDR3 in DNA: TGTGCCAGCAGCTTGACAACTAGCGGGAACTACAATGAGCAGTTCTTC. Amino acid sequence: CASSLTTSGNYNEQFF.

This chain joins TRBV10-2 and TRBJ1-1; D possibly corresponds to TRBD1 (6 bases). The germline V gene encodes CDR1 WSHSY and CDR2 SAAADI. V was clipped by 9 bases and J by 0 bases, with 11 bases between them. The CDR3 is made up of 13 amino acids. The CDR3, as DNA: TGCGCCAGTCTGGCAGGGGTGAACACTGAAGCTTTCTTT. It specifies CASLAGVNTEAFF.

This chain links TRBV10-3 with TRBJ2-5, with 13 positions matching TRBD2. This CDR3 comprises 16 residues. The V segment lost 4 bases and the J segment 5 bases; nucleotides outside the gene matches: 7. CDR1 and CDR2 (germline): ENHRY, SYGVKD. CDR3 amino acids: CAISGPRTSGGETQYF. The CDR3 DNA is TGTGCCATCAGTGGACCTAGGACTAGCGGGGGTGAGACCCAGTACTTC.

This chain links TRBV6-4 with TRBJ2-3; 10 nucleotides line up with TRBD1. Germline assignment: CDR1 MRHNA and CDR2 SNTAGT. The CDR3 spans 15 residues. Unmatched junction bases numbered 1, after V lost 2 bases and J lost 2 bases. Here the CDR3 reads CASSDGQGDTDTQYF. For the CDR3, the DNA is TGTGCCAGCAGTGACGGACAGGGGGACACAGATACGCAGTATTTT.

This clone was picked up a small number of times. V is TRBV11-2 and J is TRBJ2-2; TRBD2 aligns across 10 bases. Germline V gene data show CDR1 as SGHAT and CDR2 as FQNNGV. Trimming at V came to 5 bases and at J to 6 bases, leaving 6 bases not matched to a gene. This CDR3 spans 15 amino acids. The CDR3 bases are TGTGCCAGCAGCCCCCTAGCGGGAGTATCCGGGGAGCTGTTTTTT. Translating it yields CASSPLAGVSGELFF.

This clone was seen a handful of times. This chain joins TRBV19 and TRBJ1-4, with 11 bases matching TRBD1. After removal of 4 bases from V and 3 bases from J, the junction contained 1 base not matched to a gene. Germline-derived CDR1 and CDR2 are LNHDA and SQIVND (reference sequence). The CDR3 sequence is 15 residues long. The CDR3 nucleotides read TGTGCCAGTAGTACGGGACAGGGGGCTAATGAAAAACTGTTTTTT. This encodes CASSTGQGANEKLFF.

The chain carries TRBV7-9 and TRBJ2-2, with a tentative D call TRBD2 (6 bases). Germline values: CDR1 SEHNR, CDR2 FQNEAQ (reference sequence). The CDR3 covers 14 residues. V was trimmed by 5 bases and J by 3 bases, leaving 10 bases between them. The CDR3 is CASSGRLDTGELFF. The CDR3 bases are TGTGCCAGCAGCGGGAGGTTGGACACCGGGGAGCTGTTTTTT.

This clone showed up just a few times. This rearrangement joins TRBV9 to TRBJ1-2; no definite D call. The CDR3 is made up of 12 amino acids. V was pared by 0 bases and J by 11 bases, with 11 bases between. The germline V gene encodes CDR1 SGDLS and CDR2 YYNGEE. CDR3 amino acids: CASSVVMVGYTF. The CDR3 DNA reads as TGTGCCAGCAGCGTAGTAATGGTTGGGTACACCTTC.

This chain links TRBV9 with TRBJ2-2; D is ambiguous. Germline V lookup: CDR1 SGDLS, CDR2 YYNGEE. The V and J ends lost 0 bases and 4 bases respectively, with 7 bases between them. The CDR3 covers 14 residues. The CDR3 DNA is TGTGCCAGCAGCGTAGAGTCAATCACCGGGGAGCTGTTTTTT. Protein sequence: CASSVESITGELFF.

This clone has just a few counts. Here the CDR3 DNA reads TGTGCCAGCACCGAAGACCGGGGGAACACTGAAGCTTTCTTT. Translation: CASTEDRGNTEAFF. The chain links TRBV7-2 to TRBJ1-1; D gene uncertain. V was cut by 7 bases and J by 1 base, with 13 bases left in between. Germline CDR1 reads SGHTA; CDR2 reads FQGNSA. The CDR3 is made up of 14 amino acids.

V and J are TRBV7-9 and TRBJ2-7, with 8 bases lining up with TRBD2. The CDR3 has 14 residues. Germline V CDR1 and CDR2: SEHNR, FQNEAQ (reference sequence). J was trimmed by 3 bases and V by 5 bases; bases with no gene match: 6. The CDR3 sequence: CASSHSGDGYEQYF. The CDR3, as DNA: TGTGCCAGCAGCCATAGCGGGGATGGCTACGAGCAGTACTTC.

This chain connects TRBV4-1 to TRBJ1-2; 7 nucleotides line up with TRBD1. The length of the CDR3 is 14 residues. The V gene's germline CDR1 is MGHRA and CDR2 YSYEKL. V lost 3 bases to trimming and J lost 5 bases; unmatched junction nucleotides: 6. CDR3 in amino acids: CASSHVTGDYGYTF. CDR3 nucleotides: TGCGCCAGCAGCCATGTCACAGGGGATTATGGCTACACCTTC.

This clone was seen a few times. The J gene is TRBJ2-7, the V gene TRBV4-1; D gene uncertain. Germline V CDR1 and CDR2: MGHRA, YSYEKL. The CDR3 has 12 amino acids. Trimming removed 4 bases from V and 6 bases from J, with 10 bases in between. The CDR3 protein is CASSLEPGEQYF. DNA for the CDR3: TGCGCCAGCAGCCTCGAGCCGGGCGAGCAGTACTTC.